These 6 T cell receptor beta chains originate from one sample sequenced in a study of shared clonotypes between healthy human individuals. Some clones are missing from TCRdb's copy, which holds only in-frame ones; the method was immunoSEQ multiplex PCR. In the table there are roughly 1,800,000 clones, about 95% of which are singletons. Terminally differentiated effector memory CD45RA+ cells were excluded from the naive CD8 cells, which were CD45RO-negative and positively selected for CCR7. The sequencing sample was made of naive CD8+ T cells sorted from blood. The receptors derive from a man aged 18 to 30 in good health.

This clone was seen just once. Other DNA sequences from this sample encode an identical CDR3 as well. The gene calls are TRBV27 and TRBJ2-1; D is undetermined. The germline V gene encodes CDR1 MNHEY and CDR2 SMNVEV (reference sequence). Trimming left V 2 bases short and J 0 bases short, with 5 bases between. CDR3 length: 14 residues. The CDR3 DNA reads TGTGCCAGCAGTTTACTTAGCTCCTACAATGAGCAGTTCTTC. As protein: CASSLLSSYNEQFF.

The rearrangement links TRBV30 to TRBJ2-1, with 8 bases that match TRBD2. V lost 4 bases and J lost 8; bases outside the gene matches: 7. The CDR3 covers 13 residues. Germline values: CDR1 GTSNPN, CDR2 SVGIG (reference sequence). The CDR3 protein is CAWTERERDEQFF. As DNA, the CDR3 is TGTGCCTGGACGGAGCGGGAGAGGGATGAGCAGTTCTTC.

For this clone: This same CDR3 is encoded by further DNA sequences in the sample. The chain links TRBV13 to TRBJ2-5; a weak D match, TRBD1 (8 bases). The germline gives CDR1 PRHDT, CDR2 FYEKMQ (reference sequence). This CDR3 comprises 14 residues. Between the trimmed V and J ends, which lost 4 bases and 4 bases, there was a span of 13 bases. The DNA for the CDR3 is TGTGCCAGCAGCTCGACAGGGGAGGGAGAGACCCAGTACTTC. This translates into CASSSTGEGETQYF. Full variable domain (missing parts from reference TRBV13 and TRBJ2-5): AAGVIQSPRHLIKEKRETATLKCYPIPRHDTVYWYQQGPGQDPQFLISFYEKMQSDKGSIPDRFSAQQFSDYHSELNMSSLELGDSALYFCASSSTGEGETQYFGPGTRLLVL.

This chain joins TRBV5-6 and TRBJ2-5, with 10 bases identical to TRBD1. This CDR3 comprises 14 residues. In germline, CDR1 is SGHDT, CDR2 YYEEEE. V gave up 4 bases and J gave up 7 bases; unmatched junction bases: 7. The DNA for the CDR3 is TGTGCCAGCAGCCGACAGGGGGCGATGGGGACCCAGTACTTC. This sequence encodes CASSRQGAMGTQYF.

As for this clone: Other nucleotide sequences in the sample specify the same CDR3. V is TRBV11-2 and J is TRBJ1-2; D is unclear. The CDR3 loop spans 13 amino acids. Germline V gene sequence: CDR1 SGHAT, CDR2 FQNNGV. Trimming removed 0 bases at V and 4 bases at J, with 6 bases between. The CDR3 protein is CASSLDPGYGYTF. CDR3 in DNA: TGTGCCAGCAGCTTAGACCCGGGCTATGGCTACACCTTC.

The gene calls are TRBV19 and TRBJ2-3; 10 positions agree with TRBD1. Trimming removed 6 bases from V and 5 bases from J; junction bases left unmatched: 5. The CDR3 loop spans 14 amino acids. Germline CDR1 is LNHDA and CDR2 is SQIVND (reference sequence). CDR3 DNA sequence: TGTGCCAGTAGCGACAGGGGGCAGGTAGATACGCAGTATTTT. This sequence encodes CASSDRGQVDTQYF.